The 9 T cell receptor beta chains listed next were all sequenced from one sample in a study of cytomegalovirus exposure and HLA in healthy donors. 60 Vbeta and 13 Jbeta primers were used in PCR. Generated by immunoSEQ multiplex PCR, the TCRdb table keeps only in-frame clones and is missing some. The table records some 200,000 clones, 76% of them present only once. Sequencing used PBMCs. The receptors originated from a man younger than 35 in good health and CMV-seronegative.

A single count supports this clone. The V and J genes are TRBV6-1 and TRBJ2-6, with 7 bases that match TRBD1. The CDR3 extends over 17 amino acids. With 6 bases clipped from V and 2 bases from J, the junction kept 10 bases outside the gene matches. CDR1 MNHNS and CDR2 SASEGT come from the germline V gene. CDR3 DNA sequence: TGTGCCAGCAGGGAAAACAATCAGGGGGCTGGGGCCAACGTCCTGACTTTC. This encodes CASRENNQGAGANVLTF.

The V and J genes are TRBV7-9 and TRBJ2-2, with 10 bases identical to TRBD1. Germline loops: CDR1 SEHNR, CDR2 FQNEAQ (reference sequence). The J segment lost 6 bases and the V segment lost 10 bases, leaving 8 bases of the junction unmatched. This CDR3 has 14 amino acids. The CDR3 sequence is CAIHGDRGAGELFF. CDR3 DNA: TGTGCCATACACGGGGACAGGGGAGCCGGGGAGCTGTTTTTT.

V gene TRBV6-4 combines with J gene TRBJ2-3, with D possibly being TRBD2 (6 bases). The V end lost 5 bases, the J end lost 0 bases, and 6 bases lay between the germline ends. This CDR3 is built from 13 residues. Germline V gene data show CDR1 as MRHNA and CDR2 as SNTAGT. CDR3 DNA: TGTGCCAGCAGTAGCGGGAGCACAGATACGCAGTATTTT. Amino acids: CASSSGSTDTQYF.

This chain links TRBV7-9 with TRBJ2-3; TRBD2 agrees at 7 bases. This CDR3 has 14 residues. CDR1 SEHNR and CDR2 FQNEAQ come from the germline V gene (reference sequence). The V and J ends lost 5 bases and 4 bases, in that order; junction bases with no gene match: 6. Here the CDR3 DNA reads TGTGCCAGCAGCGGGCGACTAGCCTCAGATACGCAGTATTTT. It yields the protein CASSGRLASDTQYF.

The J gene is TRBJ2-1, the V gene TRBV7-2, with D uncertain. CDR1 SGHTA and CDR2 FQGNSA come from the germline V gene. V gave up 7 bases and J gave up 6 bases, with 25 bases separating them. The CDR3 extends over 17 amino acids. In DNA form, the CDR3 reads TGTGCCAGCACCCTCTGGGCAGTTGGTTTCGGTGGCAATGAGCAGTTCTTC. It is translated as CASTLWAVGFGGNEQFF. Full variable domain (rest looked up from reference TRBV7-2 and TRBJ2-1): GAGVSQSPSNKVTEKGKDVELRCDPISGHTALYWYRQSLGQGLEFLIYFQGNSAPDKSGLPSDRFSAERTGGSVSTLTIQRTQQEDSAVYLCASTLWAVGFGGNEQFFGPGTRLTVL.

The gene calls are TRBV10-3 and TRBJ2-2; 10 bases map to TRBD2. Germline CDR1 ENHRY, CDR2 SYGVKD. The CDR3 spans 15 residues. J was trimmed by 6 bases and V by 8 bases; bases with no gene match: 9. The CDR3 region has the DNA TGTGCCATCTCCATCCACAGCGGGAGGGCCGGGGAGCTGTTTTTT. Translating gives CAISIHSGRAGELFF.

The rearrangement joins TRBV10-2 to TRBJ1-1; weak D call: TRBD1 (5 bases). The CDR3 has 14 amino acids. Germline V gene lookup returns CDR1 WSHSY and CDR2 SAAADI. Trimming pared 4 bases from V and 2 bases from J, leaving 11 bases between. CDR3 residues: CASSVRQGNTEAFF. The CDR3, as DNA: TGCGCCAGCAGTGTCCGGCAGGGTAACACTGAAGCTTTCTTT.

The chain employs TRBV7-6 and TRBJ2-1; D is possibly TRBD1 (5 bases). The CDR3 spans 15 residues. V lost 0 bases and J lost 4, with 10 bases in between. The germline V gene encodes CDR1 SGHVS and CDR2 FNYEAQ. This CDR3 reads CASSLASQGYNEQFF. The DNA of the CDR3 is TGTGCCAGCAGCTTAGCGTCTCAGGGTTACAATGAGCAGTTCTTC.

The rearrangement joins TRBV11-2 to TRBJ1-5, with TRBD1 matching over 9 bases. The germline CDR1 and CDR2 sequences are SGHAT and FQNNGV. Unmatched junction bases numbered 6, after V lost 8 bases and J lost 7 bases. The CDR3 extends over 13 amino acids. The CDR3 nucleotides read TGTGCCAGCGGAACAGGGGGCGGGCAGCCCCAGCATTTT. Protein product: CASGTGGGQPQHF.